The source of this TCR beta chain is a study of T cell responses to AZD1222 COVID-19 vaccine (dated by TCRdb to the early 2020s). A note on the overall study: Because spike-specific TCR depth and breadth did not differ between the two schedules, AZD1222 recipients who got a second dose at roughly 4 weeks were pooled with those who got a second dose at roughly 12 weeks. TCR sequencing was performed for about 250 trial participants, of whom around 200 were given two doses of AZD1222 and roughly 25 were given two doses of MenACWY control vaccine. Trial participants were enrolled by age into 18-55, 56-69 and 70-plus year subgroups, with about 150, 27 and 61 TCR-sequenced participants respectively.

This clone was detected a few times. No antigen is known for it. Base qualities are not provided; no much larger clone lies one nucleotide away. The CDR3 runs 15 residues from the cysteine to the phenylalanine. Kept here is only the CDR3 DNA, which spans 45 bases and is read in frame from base 1. After removal of 5 bases from V and 3 bases from J, the junction retains 10 bases not matched to a gene. CDR1 and CDR2 are read off the germline V gene as SGHTS and YDEGEE. Sample time point, as interpreted from the label and publication: baseline before first vaccination. Vaccinee samples were obtained from the UK trials COV001 and COV002, which included a single-blind randomized controlled phase 2/3 trial of AZD1222 (ChAdOx1 nCoV-19) in healthy adults. For TCRbeta chain sequencing, PBMC samples were collected from trial participants at day 0 and at day 28 after the second dose. The CDR3 regions of human TCRbeta chains were subjected to immunosequencing. Per the original workflow: Repertoire TCRs were matched against a reference library of SARS-CoV-2-specific TCRs generated with the MIRA antigen-specificity platform. Breadth was defined as the fraction of unique TCRs that were SARS-CoV-2-associated. Depth was defined as the fraction of total T cells that were SARS-CoV-2-associated. Using the MIRA data, each spike-specific TCR was assigned both to the spike region to which the TCR was reactive and to a CD4 or CD8 class. Log10-transformed breadth and depth values were compared by one-way ANOVA with Sidak's multiple comparisons tests. TCRdb carries this immuneACCESS record with in-frame sequences only. Its versions omit some clonotypes, under half of them owing to an unresolved V gene in the studies checked, with the rest unexplained. V, J and clone size derive from that table, while D and trimming were established from the DNA sequence. The sample table holds 90,000 to 150,000 clones, of which 85% to 90% were seen once. The ten top clones hold 6% to 8% of the sample.

Paper-wide results and their limitations: Participants were mostly white British and included more females than males, and it was suggested by the authors that clonal diversity may have been underestimated. After two AZD1222 doses, spike-specific TCR breadth and depth were significantly higher than at day 0 and than in MenACWY recipients. The whole spike protein was spanned by vaccine-associated CD4 TCRs, and dominant responses were seen in regions 160-218 and 743-854. No day 14 peak-response samples were available, so repertoires were characterized only after the peak T cell response. In the small 56-69-year group, the increase in depth fell short of significance, most likely because of low power. Conclusions about previously exposed vaccinees were limited because only six AZD1222 recipients were SARS-CoV-2 seropositive at baseline. Nearly half of unique spike-specific TCRs reportedly recognized epitopes outside regions mutated in the B.1.351 and B.1.1.7 variants.

This receptor chain uses TRBV5-8 and TRBJ2-7; 8 bases in between match TRBD2. This TCR derives from an adult in good health. Specimen: peripheral blood, collected on day 0 of AZD1222 vaccination. The DNA sequence reads TGTGCCAGCAGTCAACGTATTAGCGGGAACTACGAGCAGTACTTC. This sequence encodes CASSQRISGNYEQYF.